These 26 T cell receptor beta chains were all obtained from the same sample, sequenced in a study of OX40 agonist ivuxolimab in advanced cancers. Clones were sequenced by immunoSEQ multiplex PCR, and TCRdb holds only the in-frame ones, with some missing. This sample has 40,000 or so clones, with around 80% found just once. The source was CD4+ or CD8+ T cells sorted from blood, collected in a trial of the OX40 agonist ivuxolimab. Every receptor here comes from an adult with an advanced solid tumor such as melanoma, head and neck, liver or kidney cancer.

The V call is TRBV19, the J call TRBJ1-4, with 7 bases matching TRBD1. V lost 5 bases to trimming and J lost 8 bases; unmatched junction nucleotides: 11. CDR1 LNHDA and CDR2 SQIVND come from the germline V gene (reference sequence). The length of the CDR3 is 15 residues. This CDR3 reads CASSERQGFGEKLFF. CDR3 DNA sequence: TGTGCCAGTAGTGAAAGACAGGGCTTTGGGGAAAAACTGTTTTTT.

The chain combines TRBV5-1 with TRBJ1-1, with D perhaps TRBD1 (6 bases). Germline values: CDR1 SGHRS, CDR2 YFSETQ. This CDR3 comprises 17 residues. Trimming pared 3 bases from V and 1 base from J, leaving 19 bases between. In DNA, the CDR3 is TGCGCCAGCAGCTCGTACGGGAGGAAGGGGGGGAACACTGAAGCTTTCTTT. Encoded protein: CASSSYGRKGGNTEAFF.

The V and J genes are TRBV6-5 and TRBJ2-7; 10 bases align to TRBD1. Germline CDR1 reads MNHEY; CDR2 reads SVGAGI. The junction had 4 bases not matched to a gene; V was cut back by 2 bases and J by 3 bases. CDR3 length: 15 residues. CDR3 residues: CASSYQGQGVYEQYF. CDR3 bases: TGTGCCAGCAGTTACCAAGGACAGGGGGTCTACGAGCAGTACTTC.

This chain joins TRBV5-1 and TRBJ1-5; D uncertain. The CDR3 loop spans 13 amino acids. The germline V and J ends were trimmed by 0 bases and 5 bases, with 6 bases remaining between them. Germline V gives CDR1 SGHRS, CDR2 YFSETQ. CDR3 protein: CASSLGYDQPQHF. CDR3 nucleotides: TGCGCCAGCAGCTTGGGATACGATCAGCCCCAGCATTTT.

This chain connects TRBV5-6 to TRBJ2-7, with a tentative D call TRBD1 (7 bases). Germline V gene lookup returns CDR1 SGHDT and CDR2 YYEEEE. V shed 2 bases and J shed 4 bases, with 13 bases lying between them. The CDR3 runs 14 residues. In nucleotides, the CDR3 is TGTGCCAGCAGCTTTGGAGGGGGCGGTTACGAGCAGTACTTC. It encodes CASSFGGGGYEQYF. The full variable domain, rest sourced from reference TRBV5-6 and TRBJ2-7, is DAGVTQSPTHLIKTRGQQVTLRCSPKSGHDTVSWYQQALGQGPQFIFQYYEEEERQRGNFPDRFSGHQFPNYSSELNVNALLLGDSALYLCASSFGGGGYEQYFGPGTRLTVT.

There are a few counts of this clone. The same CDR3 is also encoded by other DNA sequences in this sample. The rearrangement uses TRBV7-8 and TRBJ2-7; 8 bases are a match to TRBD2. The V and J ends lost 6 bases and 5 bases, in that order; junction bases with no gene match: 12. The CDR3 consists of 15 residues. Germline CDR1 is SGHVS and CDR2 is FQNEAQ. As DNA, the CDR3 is TGTGCCAGCAGGCACGAGGGGACTAGTATCCACGAGCAGTACTTC. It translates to CASRHEGTSIHEQYF.

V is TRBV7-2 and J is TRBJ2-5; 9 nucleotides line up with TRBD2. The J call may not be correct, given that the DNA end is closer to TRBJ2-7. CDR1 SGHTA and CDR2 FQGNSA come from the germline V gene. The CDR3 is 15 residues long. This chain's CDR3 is CASSLSPSGTYEQYF. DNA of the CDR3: TGTGCCAGCAGCTTATCCCCTAGCGGGACCTACGAGCAGTACTTC.

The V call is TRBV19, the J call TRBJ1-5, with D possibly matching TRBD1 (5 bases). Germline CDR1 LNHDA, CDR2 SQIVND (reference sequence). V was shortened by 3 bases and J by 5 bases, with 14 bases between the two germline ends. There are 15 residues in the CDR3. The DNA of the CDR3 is TGTGCCAGTAGTATCGGTTGGGACCCCCATCAGCCCCAGCATTTT. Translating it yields CASSIGWDPHQPQHF.

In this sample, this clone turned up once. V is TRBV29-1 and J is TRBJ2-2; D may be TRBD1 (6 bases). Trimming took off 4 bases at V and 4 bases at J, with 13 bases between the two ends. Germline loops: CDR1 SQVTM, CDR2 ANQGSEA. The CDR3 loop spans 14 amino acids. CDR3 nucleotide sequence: TGCAGCGTTGGTGGGGGCATGAGCACCGGGGAGCTGTTTTTT. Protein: CSVGGGMSTGELFF.

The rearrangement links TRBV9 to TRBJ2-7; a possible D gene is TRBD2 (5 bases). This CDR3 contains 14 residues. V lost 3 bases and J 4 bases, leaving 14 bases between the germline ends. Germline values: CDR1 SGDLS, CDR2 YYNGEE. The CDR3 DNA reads TGTGCCAGCAGCGGAGTGGCGACGGGATACGAGCAGTACTTC. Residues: CASSGVATGYEQYF.

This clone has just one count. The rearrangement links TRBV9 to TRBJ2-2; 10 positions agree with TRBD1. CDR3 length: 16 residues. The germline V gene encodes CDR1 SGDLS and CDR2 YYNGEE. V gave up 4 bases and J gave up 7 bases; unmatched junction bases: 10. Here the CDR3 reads CASSQTGGDISGELFF. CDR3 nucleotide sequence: TGTGCCAGCAGCCAGACAGGGGGCGATATTAGCGGGGAGCTGTTTTTT.

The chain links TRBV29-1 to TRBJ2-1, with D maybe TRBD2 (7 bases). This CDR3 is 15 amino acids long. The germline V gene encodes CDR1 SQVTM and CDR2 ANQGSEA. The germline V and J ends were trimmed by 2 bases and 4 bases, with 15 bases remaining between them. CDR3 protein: CSVEWGGPGYNEQFF. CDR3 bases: TGCAGCGTTGAATGGGGGGGGCCAGGATACAATGAGCAGTTCTTC.

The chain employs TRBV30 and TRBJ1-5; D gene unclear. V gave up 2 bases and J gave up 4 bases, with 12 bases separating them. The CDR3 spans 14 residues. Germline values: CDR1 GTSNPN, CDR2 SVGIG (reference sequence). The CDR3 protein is CAWSFGSGNQPQHF. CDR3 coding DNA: TGTGCCTGGAGTTTCGGGTCCGGTAATCAGCCCCAGCATTTT. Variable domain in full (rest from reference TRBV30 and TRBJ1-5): SQTIHQWPATLVQPVGSPLSLECTVEGTSNPNLYWYRQAAGRGLQLLFYSVGIGQISSEVPQNLSASRPQDRQFILSSKKLLLSDSGFYLCAWSFGSGNQPQHFGDGTRLSIL.

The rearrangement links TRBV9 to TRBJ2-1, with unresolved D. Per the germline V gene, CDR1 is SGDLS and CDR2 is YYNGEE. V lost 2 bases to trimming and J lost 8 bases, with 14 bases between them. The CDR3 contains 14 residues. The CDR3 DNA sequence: TGTGCCAGCAGCGTCGACCCTTCATCGGATGAGCAGTTCTTC. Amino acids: CASSVDPSSDEQFF.

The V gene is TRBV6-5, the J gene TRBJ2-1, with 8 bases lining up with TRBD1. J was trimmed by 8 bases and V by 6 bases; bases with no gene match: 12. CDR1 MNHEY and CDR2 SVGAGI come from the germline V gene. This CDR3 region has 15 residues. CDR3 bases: TGTGCCAGCAGCCTCAGACAGGGGACCCTTGATGAGCAGTTCTTC. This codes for CASSLRQGTLDEQFF.

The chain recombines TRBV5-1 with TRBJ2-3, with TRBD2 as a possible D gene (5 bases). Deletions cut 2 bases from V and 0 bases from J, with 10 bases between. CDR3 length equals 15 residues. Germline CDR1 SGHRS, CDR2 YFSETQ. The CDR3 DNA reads TGCGCCAGCAGCTTTACTAGTACCAGCACAGATACGCAGTATTTT. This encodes CASSFTSTSTDTQYF.

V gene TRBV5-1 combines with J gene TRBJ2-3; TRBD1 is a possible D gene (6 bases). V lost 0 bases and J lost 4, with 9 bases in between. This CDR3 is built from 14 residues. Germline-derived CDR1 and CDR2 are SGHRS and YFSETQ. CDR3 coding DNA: TGCGCCAGCAGCTTGGCCAGGGGTCCAGATACGCAGTATTTT. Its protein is CASSLARGPDTQYF.

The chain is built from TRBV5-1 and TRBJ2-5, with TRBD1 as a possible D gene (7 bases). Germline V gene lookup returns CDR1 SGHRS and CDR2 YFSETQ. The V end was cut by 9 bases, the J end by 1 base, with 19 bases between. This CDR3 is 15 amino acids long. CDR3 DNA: TGCGCCACCAAACAATACAGGGGACTCCAAGAGACCCAGTACTTC. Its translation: CATKQYRGLQETQYF.

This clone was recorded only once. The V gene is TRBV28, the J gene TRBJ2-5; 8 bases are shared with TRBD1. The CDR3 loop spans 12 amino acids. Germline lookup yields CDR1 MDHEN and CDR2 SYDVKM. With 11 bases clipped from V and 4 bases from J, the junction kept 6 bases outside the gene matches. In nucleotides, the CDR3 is TGTGCCTCACAGGGGGTTCTAGAGACCCAGTACTTC. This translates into CASQGVLETQYF.

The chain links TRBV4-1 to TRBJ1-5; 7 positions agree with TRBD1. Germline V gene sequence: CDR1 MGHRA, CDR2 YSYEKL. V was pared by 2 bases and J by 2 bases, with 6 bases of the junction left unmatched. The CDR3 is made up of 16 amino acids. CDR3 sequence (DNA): TGCGCCAGCAGCCAACCATACAGGGGCCGCAATCAGCCCCAGCATTTT. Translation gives CASSQPYRGRNQPQHF.

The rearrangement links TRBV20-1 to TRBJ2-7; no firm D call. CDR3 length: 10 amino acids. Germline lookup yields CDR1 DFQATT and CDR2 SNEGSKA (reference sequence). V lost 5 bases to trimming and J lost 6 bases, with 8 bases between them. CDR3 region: CSALGGEQYF. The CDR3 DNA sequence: TGCAGTGCTTTAGGCGGCGAGCAGTACTTC.

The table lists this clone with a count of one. CDR3 sequence: CASSISSSSGNTIYF. CDR3 DNA sequence: TGTGCCAGTAGTATCAGTTCAAGCTCTGGAAACACCATATATTTT. This chain uses TRBV19 with TRBJ1-3; unclear D gene. Trimming stripped 3 bases from V and 0 bases from J, with 9 bases between. This CDR3 region has 15 residues. The germline CDR1 and CDR2 sequences are LNHDA and SQIVND (reference sequence).

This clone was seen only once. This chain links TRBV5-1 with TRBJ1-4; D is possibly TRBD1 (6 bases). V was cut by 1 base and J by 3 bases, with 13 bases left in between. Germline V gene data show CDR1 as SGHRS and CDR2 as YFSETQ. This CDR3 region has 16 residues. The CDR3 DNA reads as TGCGCCAGCAGCTTGCGAGGGCGACAGGCTAATGAAAAACTGTTTTTT. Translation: CASSLRGRQANEKLFF.

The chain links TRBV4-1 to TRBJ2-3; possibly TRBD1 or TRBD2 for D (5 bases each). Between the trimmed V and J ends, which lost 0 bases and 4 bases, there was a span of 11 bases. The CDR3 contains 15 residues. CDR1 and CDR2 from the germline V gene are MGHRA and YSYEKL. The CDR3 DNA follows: TGCGCCAGCAGCCAAGATAGAGGGACCTCAGATACGCAGTATTTT. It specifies CASSQDRGTSDTQYF.

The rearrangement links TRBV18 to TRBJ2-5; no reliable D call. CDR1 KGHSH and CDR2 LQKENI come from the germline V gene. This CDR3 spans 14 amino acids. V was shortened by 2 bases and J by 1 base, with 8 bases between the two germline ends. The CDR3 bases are TGTGCCAGCTCACCAACGAACTCCCAAGAGACCCAGTACTTC. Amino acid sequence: CASSPTNSQETQYF. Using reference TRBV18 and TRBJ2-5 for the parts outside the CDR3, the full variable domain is NAGVMQNPRHLVRRRGQEARLRCSPMKGHSHVYWYRQLPEEGLKFMVYLQKENIIDESGMPKERFSAEFPKEGPSILRIQQVVRGDSAAYFCASSPTNSQETQYFGPGTRLLVL.

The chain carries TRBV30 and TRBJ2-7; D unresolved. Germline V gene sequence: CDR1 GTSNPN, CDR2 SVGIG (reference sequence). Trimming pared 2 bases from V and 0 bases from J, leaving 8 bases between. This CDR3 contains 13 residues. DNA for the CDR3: TGTGCCTGGAGTAGGTGGAGCTCCTACGAGCAGTACTTC. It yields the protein CAWSRWSSYEQYF.